The rows below give T cell receptor beta chains drawn from one sample of a study of early T cells in non-severe SARS-CoV-2 infection. A single record per CDR3 protein comes from TCRdb applying MiXCR to the 5' RACE reads. Of 55,000 to 70,000 distinct CDR3 sequences in the sample, 10% to 15% were seen once. The sequenced material came from whole blood. The receptors stem from an adult who was a healthcare worker with PCR-confirmed SARS-CoV-2 infection or an uninfected control (not recorded which). Both conserved end residues are part of each CDR3. The order of the fields is CDR3 protein, CDR3 DNA, J gene, clone size, D gene, V gene. The D gene is left open where the match is weak. For some rows the clone size is stated as once, few or many, or as a class when expanded; others skip it.

CDR3: CASSSSRNVKNIQYF
DNA: TGTGCCAGCAGCTCCTCCAGGAACGTCAAAAACATTCAGTACTTC
J: TRBJ2-4
size: .
D: .
V: TRBV7-8

CDR3: CASSPGGGRREQYF
DNA: TGTGCCAGCAGCCCAGGAGGGGGACGGCGCGAGCAGTACTTC
J: TRBJ2-7
size: .
D: .
V: TRBV7-2

CDR3: CASSSTSGSQTDTQYF
DNA: TGTGCCAGCAGTTCGACTAGCGGGAGTCAGACAGATACGCAGTATTTT
J: TRBJ2-3
size: few
D: TRBD2
V: TRBV28

CDR3: CASSVEGGSSYNEQFF
DNA: TGTGCCAGCAGCGTAGAAGGAGGGAGCTCCTACAATGAGCAGTTCTTC
J: TRBJ2-1
size: many
D: .
V: TRBV9

CDR3: CASSSRTGEKLFF
DNA: TGTGCCAGTAGTAGTAGGACAGGAGAAAAACTGTTTTTT
J: TRBJ1-4
size: .
D: TRBD1
V: TRBV19

CDR3: CASESGVGTDTQYF
DNA: TGTGCCAGCGAAAGCGGGGTGGGCACAGATACGCAGTATTTT
J: TRBJ2-3
size: .
D: TRBD2
V: TRBV2

CDR3: CSVEGGWTEAFF
DNA: TGCAGCGTTGAAGGGGGGTGGACTGAAGCTTTCTTT
J: TRBJ1-1
size: many
D: .
V: TRBV29-1

CDR3: CASSFLGGLYEQYF
DNA: TGTGCCAGCAGTTTCCTAGGCGGACTCTACGAGCAGTACTTC
J: TRBJ2-7
size: once
D: .
V: TRBV28

CDR3: CATEPHNYGYTF
DNA: TGTGCCACAGAGCCTCATAACTATGGCTACACCTTC
J: TRBJ1-2
size: many
D: .
V: TRBV12-3/TRBV12-4

CDR3: CASSELRGTSGTDTQYF
DNA: TGTGCCAGCAGTGAATTAAGGGGGACTAGCGGCACAGATACGCAGTATTTT
J: TRBJ2-3
size: .
D: TRBD2
V: TRBV2

CDR3: CASSLDRETQYF
DNA: TGCGCCAGCAGCTTGGACCGTGAGACCCAGTACTTC
J: TRBJ2-5
size: .
D: .
V: TRBV5-1

CDR3: CASSSGTGLGNEQFF
DNA: TGTGCCAGCAGCTCAGGGACAGGCCTAGGGAATGAGCAGTTCTTC
J: TRBJ2-1
size: .
D: TRBD1
V: TRBV11-2

CDR3: CASSPGEGVGYTF
DNA: TGTGCCAGCAGTCCGGGGGAAGGGGTTGGCTACACCTTC
J: TRBJ1-2
size: .
D: .
V: TRBV6-1

CDR3: CASSLYTGSGVTEAFF
DNA: TGTGCCAGCAGCTTGTACACAGGTTCTGGGGTGACTGAAGCTTTCTTT
J: TRBJ1-1
size: few
D: .
V: TRBV7-9

CDR3: CASSYSAQGVGTDTQYF
DNA: TGTGCCAGCAGTTACTCGGCGCAGGGAGTCGGCACAGATACGCAGTATTTT
J: TRBJ2-3
size: few
D: .
V: TRBV6-6

CDR3: CSATTSGYLEVGEQYF
DNA: TGCAGTGCTACTACTTCCGGGTACCTCGAAGTAGGCGAGCAGTACTTC
J: TRBJ2-7
size: many
D: .
V: TRBV20-1

CDR3: CASTLPWLGHPYNSPLHF
DNA: TGTGCCAGCACCCTACCGTGGCTGGGTCACCCTTATAATTCACCCCTCCACTTT
J: TRBJ1-6
size: .
D: .
V: TRBV27

CDR3: CASSPTATAPYEQYF
DNA: TGTGCCAGCAGTCCGACAGCCACGGCGCCCTACGAGCAGTACTTC
J: TRBJ2-7
size: many
D: .
V: TRBV2

CDR3: CASSLSPFSSGQETQYF
DNA: TGTGCCAGCAGTTTATCCCCTTTTAGTAGCGGCCAAGAGACCCAGTACTTC
J: TRBJ2-5
size: few
D: .
V: TRBV27

CDR3: CATSEQGTTRGKETQYF
DNA: TGTGCCACCAGTGAGCAGGGGACGACGCGGGGAAAAGAGACCCAGTACTTC
J: TRBJ2-5
size: few
D: .
V: TRBV24-1

CDR3: CASSAGLNQETQYF
DNA: TGTGCCAGCAGCGCAGGACTGAATCAAGAGACCCAGTACTTC
J: TRBJ2-5
size: .
D: .
V: TRBV7-6

CDR3: CASVGQGTYEQYF
DNA: TGTGCCAGCGTAGGTCAGGGAACATACGAGCAGTACTTC
J: TRBJ2-7
size: few
D: .
V: TRBV7-9

CDR3: CACEGDRGMSNYGYTF
DNA: TGTGCCTGCGAAGGGGACAGGGGTATGTCTAACTATGGCTACACCTTC
J: TRBJ1-2
size: many
D: TRBD1
V: TRBV7-9

CDR3: CASSTYEQYF
DNA: TGTGCCAGCAGCACCTACGAGCAGTACTTC
J: TRBJ2-7
size: many
D: .
V: TRBV11-2

CDR3: CASSYSVGVRWEQYF
DNA: TGTGCCAGCAGTTACTCGGTGGGGGTACGGTGGGAGCAGTACTTC
J: TRBJ2-7
size: .
D: .
V: TRBV6-5

CDR3: CASSPKVADYGEQFF
DNA: TGTGCCAGCTCGCCCAAAGTGGCGGACTATGGTGAGCAGTTCTTC
J: TRBJ2-1
size: few
D: .
V: TRBV18

CDR3: CASSLISSGNEQFF
DNA: TGCGCCAGCAGCTTGATCTCGAGCGGCAATGAGCAGTTCTTC
J: TRBJ2-1
size: .
D: .
V: TRBV5-1

CDR3: CASSKRGRQGSRRSTEAFF
DNA: TGTGCCAGCAGCAAAAGGGGGAGACAGGGAAGTCGTCGGAGCACTGAAGCTTTCTTT
J: TRBJ1-1
size: many
D: .
V: TRBV21-1

CDR3: CASSATSGLTWTQYF
DNA: TGTGCCAGCAGCGCTACTAGCGGCCTAACGTGGACCCAGTACTTC
J: TRBJ2-5
size: few
D: TRBD2
V: TRBV3-1

CDR3: CSAPPASGIFTDTQYF
DNA: TGCAGTGCCCCCCCCGCTAGCGGGATATTTACAGATACGCAGTATTTT
J: TRBJ2-3
size: .
D: TRBD2
V: TRBV20-1

CDR3: CASSLAGTEQFF
DNA: TGTGCCAGCAGCTTAGCCGGGACAGAGCAGTTCTTC
J: TRBJ2-1
size: .
D: .
V: TRBV7-2